One sample yielded the 30 T cell receptor beta chains listed below, sequenced in a study of early T cells in non-severe SARS-CoV-2 infection. Each CDR3 protein is one row after TCRdb ran MiXCR on the 5' RACE reads. Altogether roughly 47,000 distinct CDR3 sequences are present, around a quarter being singletons, with the ten largest covering under 6%. The sequencing used whole blood, collected at baseline. The source is an adult who was a healthcare worker with PCR-confirmed SARS-CoV-2 infection or an uninfected control (not recorded which).

V and J are TRBV6-2 or TRBV6-3 and TRBJ2-3; 11 bases map to TRBD2. The V gene's germline CDR1 is MNHEY and CDR2 SVGEGT. V lost 2 bases, J lost 2 bases, and 6 bases stayed unmatched. CDR3 length: 17 residues. This CDR3 is CASSYELAGAPTDTQYF. The CDR3 region has the DNA TGTGCCAGCAGTTACGAACTAGCGGGGGCCCCCACAGATACGCAGTATTTT.

The V and J genes are TRBV6-1 and TRBJ2-7; D is uncertain. Germline-derived CDR1 and CDR2 are MNHNS and SASEGT. The CDR3 is made up of 11 amino acids. The V end lost 1 base, the J end lost 7 bases, and 5 bases lay between the germline ends. CDR3 in DNA: TGTGCCAGCAGTGAAGGGTGGGAGCAGTACTTC. Translated: CASSEGWEQYF.

The gene calls are TRBV9 and TRBJ2-5; TRBD1 might be the D (5 bases). V dropped 3 bases and J dropped 5 bases, with 17 bases sitting between them. CDR3 length: 15 residues. Germline V gives CDR1 SGDLS, CDR2 YYNGEE. CDR3 bases: TGTGCCAGCAGCGGCGGAACAGGCCTCCAGGAGACCCAGTACTTC. Amino acid sequence: CASSGGTGLQETQYF.

The chain combines TRBV6-6 with TRBJ1-4; 8 bases are a match to TRBD1. Germline CDR1 MNHNY, CDR2 SVGAGI (reference sequence). The CDR3 runs to 17 residues. Germline trimming cut 2 bases from V and 6 bases from J; bases unmatched to any gene: 11. DNA for the CDR3: TGTGCCAGCAGTTACCCAGCGTCAGGGGGCGCGGATGAAAAACTGTTTTTT. Protein: CASSYPASGGADEKLFF.

This clonotype showed up many times. The chain joins TRBV7-2 to TRBJ2-5; possibly TRBD2 for D (5 bases). CDR3 size: 14 residues. With 3 bases removed from V and 1 base from J, the gap between germline ends came to 9 bases. CDR1 is SGHTA and CDR2 is FQGNSA in the germline V gene. CDR3 loop: CASSFNSVQETQYF. DNA of the CDR3: TGTGCCAGCAGCTTTAATAGCGTCCAAGAGACCCAGTACTTC.

The chain uses TRBV5-4 and TRBJ2-7; TRBD1 matches 7 bases. The CDR3 is made up of 14 amino acids. V lost 4 bases and J lost 9; bases outside the gene matches: 13. In germline, CDR1 is SGHNT, CDR2 YYREEE (reference sequence). CDR3 in amino acids: CASSTTGTHPGQYF. The CDR3 DNA follows: TGTGCCAGCAGCACGACAGGGACCCACCCCGGGCAGTACTTC.

In this sample, this clonotype turned up a few times. The chain carries TRBV11-2 and TRBJ2-3; D may be TRBD2 (6 bases). V lost 1 base and J 4 bases, leaving 15 bases between the germline ends. This CDR3 spans 16 amino acids. Germline CDR1 reads SGHAT; CDR2 reads FQNNGV. The CDR3 DNA follows: TGTGCCAGCAGCTTAGGGGCAACTAGCTTTGCAGATACGCAGTATTTT. Protein: CASSLGATSFADTQYF.

This clonotype was recorded a few times. The chain is built from TRBV7-9 and TRBJ1-6, with D uncertain. Per germline, CDR1 SEHNR and CDR2 FQNEAQ (reference sequence). The CDR3 is 11 residues long. Trimming removed 7 bases from V and 7 bases from J, with 5 bases in between. The DNA of the CDR3 is TGTGCCAGCACCCCAAATTCACCCCTCCACTTT. The encoded protein is CASTPNSPLHF.

This chain joins TRBV18 and TRBJ2-3; no reliable D call. With 4 bases removed from V and 0 bases from J, the gap between germline ends came to 8 bases. In germline, CDR1 is KGHSH, CDR2 LQKENI. The CDR3 totals 14 residues. The DNA for the CDR3 is TGTGCCAGCTCACGCCTCTCTAGCACAGATACGCAGTATTTT. Its protein product is CASSRLSSTDTQYF.

The V and J genes are TRBV5-5 and TRBJ1-2, with TRBD1 matching 8 bases. Germline-derived CDR1 and CDR2 are SGHKS and YYEKEE (reference sequence). The CDR3 sequence is 16 residues long. J lost 2 bases, V lost 4 bases, and 10 bases had no gene match. DNA of the CDR3: TGTGCCAGCAGCCCCAACGGGCGGACAGGGAACTATGGCTACACCTTC. Protein product: CASSPNGRTGNYGYTF.

This clonotype was counted between two and nine times. This chain connects TRBV7-7 to TRBJ2-7, with TRBD1 matching 7 bases. This CDR3 is built from 16 residues. From germline, CDR1 is SSHAT and CDR2 FNYEAQ (reference sequence). V trimming: 5 bases; J trimming: 0 bases; junction bases outside the gene matches: 10. CDR3 in DNA: TGTGCCAGCAGCCCCCTTACGACAGGGAGCTCCTACGAGCAGTACTTC. It yields the protein CASSPLTTGSSYEQYF.

In the case of this clonotype: The junction does not match germline at one end; this may be a read error. This rearrangement joins TRBV7-2 to TRBJ2-6; D is perhaps TRBD1 (5 bases). The germline V gene encodes CDR1 SGHTA and CDR2 FQGNSA. The CDR3 is 17 amino acids. The CDR3 DNA reads as TGTGCCAGCAGCTTAGGGTATAGCCCCTCTGGGGCCAACGTCCTGGCTTTC. This translates into CASSLGYSPSGANVLAF.

The V call is TRBV7-2, the J call TRBJ2-5; TRBD2 might be the D (5 bases). Germline V gene sequence: CDR1 SGHTA, CDR2 FQGNSA. The CDR3 sequence is 14 residues long. Trimming left V 1 base short and J 5 bases short, with 11 bases between. The CDR3, as DNA: TGTGCCAGCAGCTTAGAAGGACTTGTGGAGACCCAGTACTTC. Protein: CASSLEGLVETQYF. Supplemented by reference TRBV7-2 and TRBJ2-5, the full variable domain reads GAGVSQSPSNKVTEKGKDVELRCDPISGHTALYWYRQSLGQGLEFLIYFQGNSAPDKSGLPSDRFSAERTGGSVSTLTIQRTQQEDSAVYLCASSLEGLVETQYFGPGTRLLVL.

The rearrangement links TRBV20-1 to TRBJ1-1, with 8 bases lining up with TRBD1. Unmatched junction bases numbered 3, after V lost 5 bases and J lost 1 base. The CDR3 loop spans 13 amino acids. Germline V gene sequence: CDR1 DFQATT, CDR2 SNEGSKA (reference sequence). The CDR3 loop is CSARDRRNTEAFF. The CDR3 DNA sequence: TGCAGTGCTCGGGACAGGAGGAACACTGAAGCTTTCTTT.

This clonotype was counted between two and nine times. The chain uses TRBV29-1 and TRBJ2-3, with 9 bases aligning to TRBD1. Per the germline V gene, CDR1 is SQVTM and CDR2 is ANQGSEA. The CDR3 loop spans 13 amino acids. V dropped 5 bases and J dropped 6; count of bases not matched to a gene: 6. The CDR3 protein is CSVRQGGVDTQYF. The CDR3 DNA reads as TGCAGCGTTCGACAGGGGGGGGTTGATACGCAGTATTTT.

V is TRBV12-3 or TRBV12-4 and J is TRBJ1-1; 8 nucleotides match TRBD1. This CDR3 has 15 residues. V lost 2 bases, J lost 7 bases, and 9 bases stayed unmatched. As DNA, the CDR3 is TGTGCCAGCAGTTTAAGGGCAGGGGGCAGCGGTGAAGCTTTCTTT. Translation: CASSLRAGGSGEAFF.

This chain connects TRBV25-1 to TRBJ2-7, with 9 bases that match TRBD1. CDR1 is MGHDK and CDR2 is SYGVNS in the germline V gene. The V gene end was trimmed by 6 bases and the J gene end by 5 bases; junction bases not matched to a gene: 5. The CDR3 runs 13 residues. The CDR3 spells CASSGTGTHEQYF. The CDR3 DNA reads TGTGCCAGCAGCGGGACAGGGACCCACGAGCAGTACTTC.

The chain recombines TRBV10-2 with TRBJ1-1; D not certain. Germline V lookup: CDR1 WSHSY, CDR2 SAAADI. The CDR3 is 10 amino acids. V dropped 10 bases and J dropped 0 bases, with 3 bases sitting between them. The CDR3: CATMNTEAFF. CDR3 coding DNA: TGCGCCACCATGAACACTGAAGCTTTCTTT.

This chain joins TRBV18 and TRBJ2-1, with TRBD1 as a possible D gene (5 bases). The CDR3 is 11 amino acids. Between the trimmed V and J ends, which lost 5 bases and 12 bases, there was a span of 11 bases. Germline CDR1 and CDR2: KGHSH and LQKENI. CDR3 amino acids: CASSTTGAQFF. As DNA, the CDR3 is TGTGCCAGCTCAACTACTGGGGCGCAGTTCTTC.

The gene calls are TRBV11-3 and TRBJ2-1; D is ambiguous. Germline values: CDR1 SGHNT, CDR2 YENEEA. The V gene lost 2 bases and the J gene lost 9 bases, with 14 bases spanning the gap. The CDR3 consists of 14 residues. The CDR3 coding sequence is TGTGCCAGCAGCTTATCGACTCCCTTAGGTGAGCAGTTCTTC. Encoded protein: CASSLSTPLGEQFF.

This clonotype was observed a few times. This chain joins TRBV20-1 and TRBJ2-1; D unclear. CDR3 size: 17 residues. V gave up 6 bases and J gave up 0 bases, with 21 bases separating them. The V gene's germline CDR1 is DFQATT and CDR2 SNEGSKA (reference sequence). The CDR3 loop reads CSAHFYPTNSSYNEQFF. DNA of the CDR3: TGCAGTGCCCATTTTTATCCCACGAACTCCTCCTACAATGAGCAGTTCTTC.

The CDR3 loop reads CASSLDSSRDSPLHF. The CDR3 bases are TGTGCCAGCAGCTTAGACAGCTCCCGAGATTCACCCCTCCACTTT. The chain combines TRBV7-2 with TRBJ1-6; D gene uncertain. The CDR3 loop spans 15 amino acids. V dropped 1 base and J dropped 8 bases, with 12 bases sitting between them. Germline V gene data show CDR1 as SGHTA and CDR2 as FQGNSA.

The chain recombines TRBV5-4 with TRBJ2-1; D possibly uses TRBD1 or TRBD2 (5 bases each). V was cut by 4 bases and J by 6 bases, with 17 bases left in between. This CDR3 spans 15 amino acids. CDR1 is SGHNT and CDR2 is YYREEE in the germline V gene (reference sequence). This CDR3 reads CASSMRDGNTNEQFF. The CDR3 nucleotides are TGTGCCAGCAGCATGAGGGACGGAAACACCAATGAGCAGTTCTTC.

A single count supports this clonotype. The chain combines TRBV25-1 with TRBJ2-1; 9 nucleotides line up with TRBD2. V lost 6 bases to trimming and J lost 4 bases; unmatched junction nucleotides: 7. This CDR3 spans 15 amino acids. The germline V gene encodes CDR1 MGHDK and CDR2 SYGVNS. The CDR3 is CASRDSGGPYNEQFF. In nucleotides, the CDR3 is TGTGCCAGCAGGGATAGCGGGGGCCCTTACAATGAGCAGTTCTTC.

There are a few counts of this clonotype. This chain connects TRBV11-2 to TRBJ1-1; 9 bases line up with TRBD1. CDR3 length: 19 residues. Germline lookup yields CDR1 SGHAT and CDR2 FQNNGV. With 5 bases clipped from V and 2 bases from J, the junction kept 18 bases outside the gene matches. CDR3 sequence reads: CASSLPPVHRGRINTEAFF. CDR3 in DNA: TGTGCCAGCAGCCTCCCCCCGGTCCACAGGGGGCGGATAAACACTGAAGCTTTCTTT.

The chain links TRBV6-5 to TRBJ2-2, with 8 bases identical to TRBD1. The V and J ends lost 7 bases and 6 bases, in that order; junction bases with no gene match: 4. The CDR3 totals 13 residues. Germline V lookup: CDR1 MNHEY, CDR2 SVGAGI. CDR3 in amino acids: CASTPDRAGELFF. The CDR3, as DNA: TGTGCCAGCACCCCGGACAGGGCCGGGGAGCTGTTTTTT.

There are a few counts of this clonotype. The chain combines TRBV4-1 with TRBJ1-5; TRBD1 is a possible D gene (6 bases). The V end lost 1 base, the J end lost 5 bases, and 12 bases lay between the germline ends. Germline V lookup: CDR1 MGHRA, CDR2 YSYEKL. The CDR3 has 15 residues. The CDR3 is CASSQVESGDQPQHF. CDR3 coding DNA: TGCGCCAGCAGCCAAGTAGAGTCAGGGGATCAGCCCCAGCATTTT.

This clonotype occurred a few times. The chain joins TRBV20-1 to TRBJ2-1, with 8 bases that match TRBD2. The CDR3 has 16 amino acids. With V trimmed by 6 bases and J by 0 bases, 10 bases remained unmatched. CDR1 DFQATT and CDR2 SNEGSKA come from the germline V gene (reference sequence). CDR3 bases: TGCAGTGCCCGCGCCGCGGGGGGAAGCTCCTACAATGAGCAGTTCTTC. Translating gives CSARAAGGSSYNEQFF.

The V call is TRBV7-2, the J call TRBJ2-7; D is perhaps TRBD1 or TRBD2 (5 bases each). Trimming stripped 4 bases from V and 4 bases from J, with 14 bases between. CDR1 is SGHTA, CDR2 FQGNSA, per germline. The CDR3 covers 14 residues. The CDR3 nucleotides are TGTGCCAGCAGCTACCGGGACGGACCTTACGAGCAGTACTTC. This translates into CASSYRDGPYEQYF.

This chain links TRBV16 with TRBJ2-7, with 9 nucleotides matching TRBD1. This CDR3 comprises 13 residues. Germline lookup yields CDR1 KGHSY and CDR2 FQNENV. V was pared by 6 bases and J by 4 bases, with 4 bases of the junction left unmatched. The chain's CDR3 is CASSRTGVYEQYF. As DNA, the CDR3 is TGTGCCAGCAGTCGGACAGGGGTATACGAGCAGTACTTC.